These 29 T cell receptor beta chains originate from one sample sequenced in a study of cytomegalovirus exposure and HLA in healthy donors. In the PCR, 60 Vbeta and 13 Jbeta primers were used. Sequencing was performed with immunoSEQ multiplex PCR; in TCRdb, only in-frame clones are kept and a portion is missing. The sample records nearly 100,000 clones, about a tenth being singletons. The sequenced sample consisted of PBMCs. The receptors shown here come from a man aged 45-60 years in good health and CMV-seropositive.

This clone was seen a few times. The V gene is TRBV28, the J gene TRBJ1-1, with TRBD1 matching 8 bases. Losses at the gene ends were 6 bases for V and 4 bases for J; bases not matched to a gene: 4. Germline CDR1 reads MDHEN; CDR2 reads SYDVKM. This CDR3 contains 13 residues. The CDR3 bases are TGTGCCAGCAGCCCAGGGGGCGTCACTGAAGCTTTCTTT. The encoded protein is CASSPGGVTEAFF.

The chain joins TRBV29-1 to TRBJ2-3; possibly TRBD2 for D (5 bases). This CDR3 has 13 amino acids. With 3 bases removed from V and 3 bases from J, the gap between germline ends came to 10 bases. From germline, CDR1 is SQVTM and CDR2 ANQGSEA. The CDR3 nucleotides read TGCAGCGTTGAGTTCGGCGGGACAGATACGCAGTATTTT. Amino acid sequence: CSVEFGGTDTQYF.

The chain combines TRBV18 with TRBJ1-4; 7 bases line up with TRBD1. Germline CDR1 is KGHSH and CDR2 is LQKENI. CDR3 length: 19 amino acids. V lost 0 bases, J lost 0 bases, and 10 bases stayed unmatched. CDR3 loop: CASSPPTGTAISTNEKLFF. The CDR3 nucleotides are TGTGCCAGCTCACCACCCACCGGGACAGCGATCTCAACTAATGAAAAACTGTTTTTT.

The CDR3 coding sequence is TGTGCCAGCAGTTTAGGGGGAGGGACCCATCAGCCCCAGCATTTT. Protein: CASSLGGGTHQPQHF. J is TRBJ1-5 and V is TRBV28; tentatively, D is TRBD1 (5 bases). Germline-derived CDR1 and CDR2 are MDHEN and SYDVKM. Trimming took off 2 bases at V and 5 bases at J, with 13 bases between the two ends. This CDR3 comprises 15 residues.

The rearrangement joins TRBV5-5 to TRBJ2-1; TRBD2 aligns across 7 bases. Germline CDR1 reads SGHKS; CDR2 reads YYEKEE (reference sequence). This CDR3 contains 16 residues. V trimming: 3 bases; J trimming: 9 bases; junction bases outside the gene matches: 15. CDR3 residues: CASSSPSGGGRGEQFF. CDR3 bases: TGTGCCAGCAGCTCCCCTTCGGGAGGCGGTCGGGGTGAGCAGTTCTTC. Together with reference TRBV5-5 and TRBJ2-1, the CDR3 gives the full variable domain: DAGVTQSPTHLIKTRGQQVTLRCSPISGHKSVSWYQQVLGQGPQFIFQYYEKEERGRGNFPDRFSARQFPNYSSELNVNALLLGDSALYLCASSSPSGGGRGEQFFGPGTRLTVL.

This clone was detected a few times. The chain is built from TRBV29-1 and TRBJ1-4, with D maybe TRBD1 (6 bases). Trimming removed 3 bases from V and 8 bases from J, with 16 bases in between. This CDR3 has 14 residues. The germline V gene has CDR1 SQVTM and CDR2 ANQGSEA. The CDR3 region has the DNA TGCAGCGTTGAGTTGGGCAGGGGAAGGGAAAAACTGTTTTTT. Translating gives CSVELGRGREKLFF.

This chain links TRBV27 with TRBJ2-5; 7 nucleotides line up with TRBD1. The CDR3 has 14 amino acids. Germline lookup yields CDR1 MNHEY and CDR2 SMNVEV (reference sequence). J was trimmed by 4 bases and V by 5 bases; bases with no gene match: 7. CDR3 in DNA: TGTGCCAGCAGTATAAGAAGACAGGGAGAGACCCAGTACTTC. Residues: CASSIRRQGETQYF.

This clone was seen repeatedly, ten times or more. The chain combines TRBV10-3 with TRBJ2-1, with D perhaps matching TRBD2 (6 bases). This CDR3 comprises 16 residues. V lost 2 bases to trimming and J lost 5 bases, with 16 bases between them. The V gene's germline CDR1 is ENHRY and CDR2 SYGVKD. CDR3 residues: CAISENGFSGNNEQFF. CDR3 nucleotides: TGTGCCATCAGTGAGAACGGTTTTAGCGGAAACAATGAGCAGTTCTTC.

This clone showed up just a few times. The CDR3 protein is CASSDVSSGNTIYF. DNA of the CDR3: TGTGCCAGCAGTGATGTCAGCTCTGGAAACACCATATATTTT. The chain links TRBV25-1 to TRBJ1-3; D is undetermined. Germline-derived CDR1 and CDR2 are MGHDK and SYGVNS. The CDR3 sequence is 14 residues long. V dropped 3 bases and J dropped 0 bases, with 6 bases sitting between them.

The rearrangement uses TRBV5-6 and TRBJ2-7, with D possibly TRBD1 on 8 matching bases. With 0 bases removed from V and 4 bases from J, the gap between germline ends came to 20 bases. The V gene's germline CDR1 is SGHDT and CDR2 YYEEEE. This CDR3 spans 17 amino acids. In DNA, the CDR3 is TGTGCCAGCAGCTTGGGGAGCGGGACAGGTAGACGGTACGAGCAGTACTTC. Amino acids: CASSLGSGTGRRYEQYF. Complete variable domain (other parts from reference TRBV5-6 and TRBJ2-7): DAGVTQSPTHLIKTRGQQVTLRCSPKSGHDTVSWYQQALGQGPQFIFQYYEEEERQRGNFPDRFSGHQFPNYSSELNVNALLLGDSALYLCASSLGSGTGRRYEQYFGPGTRLTVT.

This chain links TRBV5-1 with TRBJ2-7; 12 bases align to TRBD2. Per germline, CDR1 SGHRS and CDR2 YFSETQ. The ends lost 7 bases at V and 2 bases at J; junction bases unmatched: 4. CDR3 length: 14 amino acids. CDR3 region: CASSTSGGPYEQYF. The CDR3, as DNA: TGCGCCAGCTCAACTAGCGGGGGGCCCTACGAGCAGTACTTC.

Notes on this clone: A read error may produce the germline difference seen at one junction end. The V call is TRBV19, the J call TRBJ2-5; TRBD1 matches 9 bases. Per the germline V gene, CDR1 is LNHDA and CDR2 is SQIVND (reference sequence). The CDR3 sequence is 14 residues long. CDR3 protein: CASSGGQGGEAQYF. Written as DNA, the CDR3 is TGTGCCAGTAGTGGGGGACAGGGAGGAGAGGCCCAGTACTTC.

This clone came up a few times. The chain employs TRBV28 and TRBJ1-5; D is ambiguous. CDR3 size: 14 residues. Deletions cut 7 bases from V and 1 base from J, with 11 bases between. Germline V gives CDR1 MDHEN, CDR2 SYDVKM. In DNA form, the CDR3 reads TGTGCCAGCACCTTGGGAGGGAGCAATCAGCCCCAGCATTTT. Translating it yields CASTLGGSNQPQHF.

This chain connects TRBV27 to TRBJ2-4; D not resolved. Germline values: CDR1 MNHEY, CDR2 SMNVEV (reference sequence). This CDR3 comprises 13 residues. V lost 4 bases, J lost 0 bases, and 4 bases lay in between. As DNA, the CDR3 is TGTGCCAGCAGTTCGTTAGCCAAAAACATTCAGTACTTC. This encodes CASSSLAKNIQYF.

This clone was detected many times. V and J are TRBV9 and TRBJ2-2, with 9 nucleotides matching TRBD1. Germline V gene sequence: CDR1 SGDLS, CDR2 YYNGEE. The CDR3 sequence is 15 residues long. After removal of 4 bases from V and 7 bases from J, the junction contained 8 bases not matched to a gene. CDR3 loop: CASSPDRGGYGELFF. The CDR3 DNA reads as TGTGCCAGCAGCCCGGACAGGGGAGGGTACGGGGAGCTGTTTTTT.

This clone has only a few counts. The chain links TRBV5-6 to TRBJ2-5; tentatively, D is TRBD1 (6 bases). Trimming shortened V by 3 bases and J by 1 base, and 13 bases separated the two germline ends. The CDR3 covers 15 residues. Germline-derived CDR1 and CDR2 are SGHDT and YYEEEE. The DNA for the CDR3 is TGTGCCAGCAGCTACAGGGACCCAAGCCAAGAGACCCAGTACTTC. It is translated as CASSYRDPSQETQYF.

This clone has ten or more counts. J is TRBJ2-5 and V is TRBV6-1, with unresolved D. Trimming left V 1 base short and J 3 bases short, with 12 bases between. Germline CDR1 and CDR2: MNHNS and SASEGT. The CDR3 length is 15 residues. The CDR3 loop reads CASSEVTTDKETQYF. DNA for the CDR3: TGTGCCAGCAGTGAAGTGACCACAGACAAAGAGACCCAGTACTTC.

This clone has just a few counts. This chain connects TRBV2 to TRBJ1-2; a possible D gene is TRBD1 (6 bases). Germline CDR1 and CDR2: SNHLY and FYNNEI. The ends were cut back, 10 bases at V and 4 bases at J, with 16 bases in the middle. This CDR3 spans 13 amino acids. CDR3 in DNA: TGTGCCACCTCTCGGACAGAGGGCTATGGCTACACCTTC. Protein sequence: CATSRTEGYGYTF.

The rearrangement uses TRBV6-8 and TRBJ2-7; 8 bases agree with TRBD2. This CDR3 has 16 amino acids. V trimming: 3 bases; J trimming: 2 bases; junction bases outside the gene matches: 9. Germline V lookup: CDR1 MNHGY, CDR2 SAAAGT. The CDR3: CASSYGLVAGTYEQYF. In DNA, the CDR3 is TGTGCCAGCAGTTATGGTTTGGTAGCGGGGACCTACGAGCAGTACTTC.

The gene calls are TRBV6-5 and TRBJ1-2; 9 bases map to TRBD1. CDR3 length equals 14 residues. V gave up 6 bases and J gave up 8 bases; unmatched junction bases: 10. Germline values: CDR1 MNHEY, CDR2 SVGAGI. CDR3 sequence: CASSRQGEKGGYTF. The CDR3 DNA reads TGTGCCAGCAGCCGACAGGGGGAAAAGGGAGGCTACACCTTC.

The chain recombines TRBV4-2 with TRBJ1-2; 11 bases align to TRBD1. The CDR3 is 15 residues long. Losses at the gene ends were 2 bases for V and 8 bases for J; bases not matched to a gene: 7. Germline V gene lookup returns CDR1 LGHNA and CDR2 YNFKEQ. CDR3 coding DNA: TGTGCCAGCAGCCAACCACCCGGGACAGGGGGGGGCTACACCTTC. Its translation: CASSQPPGTGGGYTF.

The chain combines TRBV7-9 with TRBJ1-1, with TRBD1 matching over 7 bases. The V gene end was trimmed by 5 bases and the J gene end by 1 base; junction bases not matched to a gene: 10. Looked up from germline, CDR1 is SEHNR and CDR2 is FQNEAQ (reference sequence). This CDR3 has 16 amino acids. CDR3 in DNA: TGTGCCAGCAGCCTGCAGGGACAGACACCGAACACTGAAGCTTTCTTT. The encoded protein is CASSLQGQTPNTEAFF. Combining the CDR3 with reference TRBV7-9 and TRBJ1-1 gives the whole variable domain DTGVSQNPRHKITKRGQNVTFRCDPISEHNRLYWYRQTLGQGPEFLTYFQNEAQLEKSRLLSDRFSAERPKGSFSTLEIQRTEQGDSAMYLCASSLQGQTPNTEAFFGQGTRLTVV.

The chain carries TRBV6-1 and TRBJ2-3; 7 bases map to TRBD2. Per the germline V gene, CDR1 is MNHNS and CDR2 is SASEGT. The CDR3 has 19 residues. After removal of 3 bases from V and 4 bases from J, the junction contained 19 bases not matched to a gene. The CDR3, as DNA: TGTGCCAGCAGTGATTTGTTGGGTCGCGGGAGCACCCTCCCAGATACGCAGTATTTT. It yields the protein CASSDLLGRGSTLPDTQYF.

The chain combines TRBV7-2 with TRBJ2-2, with 8 bases lining up with TRBD1. Germline loops: CDR1 SGHTA, CDR2 FQGNSA. Trimming at V came to 8 bases and at J to 9 bases, leaving 11 bases not matched to a gene. The CDR3 has 14 residues. The CDR3 sequence is CASDLRGLSRELFF. DNA of the CDR3: TGTGCCAGCGATCTCAGGGGGCTGAGCCGGGAGCTGTTTTTT.

The rearrangement links TRBV4-2 to TRBJ1-3; D is possibly TRBD1 (6 bases). Between the trimmed V and J ends, which lost 4 bases and 3 bases, there was a span of 19 bases. CDR1 LGHNA and CDR2 YNFKEQ come from the germline V gene. The CDR3 runs 17 residues. The CDR3 region has the DNA TGTGCCAGCAGCCCGCCCCGACAGGTGATATTTGGAAACACCATATATTTT. It encodes CASSPPRQVIFGNTIYF.

V and J are TRBV28 and TRBJ2-5; 12 bases line up with TRBD1. Germline CDR1 MDHEN, CDR2 SYDVKM. J lost 6 bases, V lost 2 bases, and 7 bases had no gene match. CDR3 length: 16 amino acids. CDR3 in amino acids: CASSLAGTGGEKTQYF. In nucleotides, the CDR3 is TGTGCCAGCAGTTTAGCCGGGACAGGGGGCGAAAAGACCCAGTACTTC. Filled out from reference TRBV28 and TRBJ2-5, the complete variable domain reads DVKVTQSSRYLVKRTGEKVFLECVQDMDHENMFWYRQDPGLGLRLIYFSYDVKMKEKGDIPEGYSVSREKKERFSLILESASTNQTSMYLCASSLAGTGGEKTQYFGPGTRLLVL.

This clone was observed a handful of times. The rearrangement links TRBV6-6 to TRBJ2-1; D might be TRBD2 (7 bases). Germline loops: CDR1 MNHNY, CDR2 SVGAGI (reference sequence). This CDR3 has 15 amino acids. Trimming removed 8 bases from V and 2 bases from J, with 16 bases in between. The DNA of the CDR3 is TGTGCCAGCCGCCGTTGGGAGGGGGCCTACAATGAGCAGTTCTTC. This translates into CASRRWEGAYNEQFF.

This clone showed up just a few times. The rearrangement links TRBV29-1 to TRBJ1-4; D might be TRBD1 (6 bases). Trimming stripped 7 bases from V and 2 bases from J, with 14 bases between. CDR3 length: 14 amino acids. Germline loops: CDR1 SQVTM, CDR2 ANQGSEA. CDR3 sequence reads: CSAVQTGTNEKLFF. The CDR3 DNA reads TGCAGCGCCGTCCAGACAGGCACTAATGAAAAACTGTTTTTT. Combining the CDR3 with reference TRBV29-1 and TRBJ1-4 gives the whole variable domain SAVISQKPSRDICQRGTSLTIQCQVDSQVTMMFWYRQQPGQSLTLIATANQGSEATYESGFVIDKFPISRPNLTFSTLTVSNMSPEDSSIYLCSAVQTGTNEKLFFGSGTQLSVL.

This chain connects TRBV27 to TRBJ2-5; 8 positions match TRBD2. The CDR3 loop spans 13 amino acids. Germline CDR1 and CDR2: MNHEY and SMNVEV (reference sequence). Losses at the gene ends were 7 bases for V and 5 bases for J; bases not matched to a gene: 6. CDR3 DNA sequence: TGTGCCAGCAAAGATAGCGGGACGGAGACCCAGTACTTC. It encodes CASKDSGTETQYF.